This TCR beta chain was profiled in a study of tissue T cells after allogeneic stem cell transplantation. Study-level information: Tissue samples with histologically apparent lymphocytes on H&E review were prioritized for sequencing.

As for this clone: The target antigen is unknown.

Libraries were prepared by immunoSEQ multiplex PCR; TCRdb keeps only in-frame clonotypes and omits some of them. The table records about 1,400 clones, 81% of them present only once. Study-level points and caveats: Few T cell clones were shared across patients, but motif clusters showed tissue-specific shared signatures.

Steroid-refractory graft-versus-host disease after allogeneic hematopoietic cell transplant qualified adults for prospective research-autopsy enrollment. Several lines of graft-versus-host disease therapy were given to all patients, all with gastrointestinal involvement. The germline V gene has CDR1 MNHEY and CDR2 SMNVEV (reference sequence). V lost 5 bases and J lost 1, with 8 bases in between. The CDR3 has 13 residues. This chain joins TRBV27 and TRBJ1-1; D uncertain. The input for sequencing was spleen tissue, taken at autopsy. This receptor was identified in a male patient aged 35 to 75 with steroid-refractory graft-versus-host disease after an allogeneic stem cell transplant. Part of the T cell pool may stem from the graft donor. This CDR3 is CASSPYKNTEAFF. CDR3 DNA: TGTGCCAGCAGTCCTTACAAGAACACTGAAGCTTTCTTT.